The 14 T cell receptor beta chains presented below share a single source sample, sequenced in a study of blood T cell repertoires in COVID-19. Here immunoSEQ multiplex PCR was the method, and the copy in TCRdb shows in-frame clones only, minus some. Of approximately 460,000 clones in the sample, roughly nine tenths were seen once. The sample consisted of peripheral blood. The source is a man younger than 35 with COVID-19, enrolled during active disease.

The chain links TRBV7-8 to TRBJ2-5; 8 bases line up with TRBD2. There are 15 residues in the CDR3. Germline trimming cut 5 bases from V and 4 bases from J; bases unmatched to any gene: 9. Germline-derived CDR1 and CDR2 are SGHVS and FQNEAQ. The CDR3, as DNA: TGTGCCAGCAGCCGTCAAACGGGAGGGGGAGAGACCCAGTACTTC. Translating gives CASSRQTGGGETQYF.

CDR3 in amino acids: CASTPGHDYGYTF. CDR3 in DNA: TGTGCCAGCACCCCGGGACATGACTATGGCTACACCTTC. V gene TRBV12-3 or TRBV12-4 combines with J gene TRBJ1-2, with D perhaps TRBD1 (6 bases). The CDR3 extends over 13 amino acids. The V end lost 7 bases, the J end lost 3 bases, and 12 bases lay between the germline ends.

V gene TRBV12-5 combines with J gene TRBJ2-1; TRBD2 matches at 9 bases. Germline CDR1 LGHNT, CDR2 FRNRAP. V lost 7 bases, J lost 2 bases, and 6 bases stayed unmatched. The CDR3 is 15 residues long. The CDR3 reads CASASAGGAYNEQFF. In nucleotides, the CDR3 is TGTGCTAGTGCGTCGGCGGGAGGGGCCTACAATGAGCAGTTCTTC. The complete variable domain, with remaining parts taken from reference TRBV12-5 and TRBJ2-1, reads DARVTQTPRHKVTEMGQEVTMRCQPILGHNTVFWYRQTMMQGLELLAYFRNRAPLDDSGMPKDRFSAEMPDATLATLKIQPSEPRDSAVYFCASASAGGAYNEQFFGPGTRLTVL.

The chain uses TRBV18 and TRBJ2-1; 7 nucleotides agree with TRBD2. The trim removed 3 bases at V and 5 bases at J, leaving 16 bases unmatched. This CDR3 is built from 18 residues. Germline V gene lookup returns CDR1 KGHSH and CDR2 LQKENI. The CDR3 bases are TGTGCCAGCTCACCGACCTCCCCCGGGACTAAGAGTAACAATGAGCAGTTCTTC. Translated, it gives CASSPTSPGTKSNNEQFF.

For this clone: The identical CDR3 is also encoded by other nucleotide sequences in the sample. This chain links TRBV21-1 with TRBJ1-6; the table assigns TRBD1, which was not confirmed against the DNA. TRBV21-1 corresponds to a pseudogene. The CDR3 runs to 16 residues. For the CDR3, the DNA is TGTGCCAGCAGCAACGGCCTATCAGGTTCCGCCTCACCCCTCCACTTT. This gives the protein CASSNGLSGSASPLHF.

The V call is TRBV6-5, the J call TRBJ2-7; D is perhaps TRBD1 (5 bases). From germline, CDR1 is MNHEY and CDR2 SVGAGI. The CDR3 totals 14 residues. Trimming pared 7 bases from V and 0 bases from J, leaving 13 bases between. DNA of the CDR3: TGTGCCAGCATCGCGACAAGGGGCTCCTACGAGCAGTACTTC. Protein product: CASIATRGSYEQYF.

J is TRBJ2-5 and V is TRBV6-5, with 7 bases identical to TRBD1. The CDR3 sequence is 13 residues long. V lost 6 bases to trimming and J lost 4 bases; unmatched junction nucleotides: 5. Germline V gene data show CDR1 as MNHEY and CDR2 as SVGAGI. The CDR3 sequence: CASRGGLGETQYF. Here the CDR3 DNA reads TGTGCCAGCAGAGGGGGCCTCGGAGAGACCCAGTACTTC.

The chain couples TRBV29-1 to TRBJ1-2, with TRBD1 identical over 7 bases. Germline V gene data show CDR1 as SQVTM and CDR2 as ANQGSEA. Losses at the gene ends were 1 base for V and 2 bases for J; bases not matched to a gene: 4. This CDR3 has 14 residues. CDR3 sequence reads: CSVEGRRGNYGYTF. The CDR3, as DNA: TGCAGCGTTGAAGGCCGCAGGGGGAACTATGGCTACACCTTC.

This clone was recorded once. The chain uses TRBV10-1 and TRBJ1-1, with 8 positions matching TRBD1. V lost 6 bases and J lost 5; bases outside the gene matches: 11. There are 15 residues in the CDR3. CDR1 and CDR2 (germline): WNHNN, SYGVQD (reference sequence). CDR3 loop: CASSELTGDGTEAFF. The CDR3 DNA reads as TGCGCCAGCAGCGAATTGACAGGGGATGGAACTGAAGCTTTCTTT.

This chain links TRBV18 with TRBJ1-3; possibly TRBD1 for D (5 bases). CDR3 length equals 17 residues. The germline CDR1 and CDR2 sequences are KGHSH and LQKENI. V lost 2 bases to trimming and J lost 1 base, with 15 bases between them. The CDR3 sequence is CASSPFRGSASGNTIYF. As DNA, the CDR3 is TGTGCCAGCTCACCATTTCGGGGGTCCGCGTCTGGAAACACCATATATTTT.

The V gene is TRBV2, the J gene TRBJ2-1; 9 nucleotides line up with TRBD2. Germline CDR1 and CDR2: SNHLY and FYNNEI. This CDR3 spans 15 amino acids. J was trimmed by 8 bases and V by 2 bases; bases with no gene match: 7. For the CDR3, the DNA is TGTGCCAGCAGTGAATACGTAGGCGGGAGGGATGAGCAGTTCTTC. This codes for CASSEYVGGRDEQFF.

The chain joins TRBV14 to TRBJ2-3; TRBD1 agrees at 10 bases. V gave up 4 bases and J gave up 3 bases; unmatched junction bases: 7. This CDR3 contains 16 residues. The germline V gene encodes CDR1 SGHDN and CDR2 FVKESK. The CDR3 DNA follows: TGTGCCAGCAGCCTCCTGACAGGGGGCGTTACAGATACGCAGTATTTT. Encoded protein: CASSLLTGGVTDTQYF.

This chain joins TRBV6-1 and TRBJ1-4; 9 nucleotides align to TRBD1. The germline gives CDR1 MNHNS, CDR2 SASEGT. The CDR3 contains 16 residues. Trimming at V came to 2 bases and at J to 3 bases, leaving 4 bases not matched to a gene. The CDR3 DNA follows: TGTGCCAGCAGTGAATGGGACAGGGCCCCTAATGAAAAACTGTTTTTT. Its translation: CASSEWDRAPNEKLFF.

V gene TRBV6-5 combines with J gene TRBJ2-7; 7 bases are a match to TRBD2. The CDR3 loop spans 13 amino acids. V shed 7 bases and J 2 bases; nucleotides not matched to a gene: 5. The germline CDR1 and CDR2 sequences are MNHEY and SVGAGI. Written as DNA, the CDR3 is TGTGCCAGCACTCCAGGGAGGGCCTACGAGCAGTACTTC. Its protein is CASTPGRAYEQYF.